These T cell receptor beta chains were read from a single sample in a study of T cell responses to AZD1222 COVID-19 vaccine. Assay: immunoSEQ multiplex PCR; the TCRdb copy retains only in-frame clones and omits some. This table has approximately 120,000 clones, roughly 92% appearing once. Sequencing was performed on peripheral blood, taken on day 0 of AZD1222 vaccination. These receptors originate from an adult in good health. CDR3s include the opening cysteine and the closing phenylalanine or tryptophan.

v_gene	CDR3aa
TRBV19	CASSIERGNTEAFF
TRBV7-9	CASSLVSLVWSDNYEQYF
TRBV6-5	CASSYSLDSAYGYTF
TRBV19	CAGQANTGELFF
TRBV13	CASSFRVRGTDTQYF
TRBV7-9	CASSVVGAGEKLFF
TRBV28	CASILKAPGHGYTF
TRBV11-2	CASSLGGNTIYF
TRBV11-3	CASSSGEKLFF
TRBV6-5	CASSFGTDRVNQPQHF
TRBV6-5	CASRGVSYEQYF
TRBV7-2	CASSGQPDSFYEQYF
TRBV7-8	CASSFGPGGNTGELFF
TRBV19	CASSHNTGLSGNTIYF
TRBV19	CASNKGVSGDLEAFF
TRBV18	CASSPGRNQETQYF
TRBV30	CAWSFSGGEETQYF